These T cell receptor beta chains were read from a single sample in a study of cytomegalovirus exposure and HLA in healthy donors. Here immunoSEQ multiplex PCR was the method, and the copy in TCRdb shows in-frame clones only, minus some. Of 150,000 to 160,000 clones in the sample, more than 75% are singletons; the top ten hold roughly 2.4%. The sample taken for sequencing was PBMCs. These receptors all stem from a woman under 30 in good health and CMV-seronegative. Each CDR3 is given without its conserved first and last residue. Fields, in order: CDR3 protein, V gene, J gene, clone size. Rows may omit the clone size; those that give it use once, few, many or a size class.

CDR3 protein: ASSLRTGNQPQH
V gene: TRBV27
J gene: TRBJ1-5
clone size: NA

CDR3 protein: ASSLLTGGNTEAF
V gene: TRBV5-4
J gene: TRBJ1-1
clone size: few

CDR3 protein: ASSPHSGYEQY
V gene: TRBV11-2
J gene: TRBJ2-7
clone size: few

CDR3 protein: ASSQLLGGGTPETQY
V gene: TRBV5-4
J gene: TRBJ2-5
clone size: NA

CDR3 protein: ASSWGVAGTDTQY
V gene: TRBV9
J gene: TRBJ2-3
clone size: NA

CDR3 protein: ASSWFTGNFKDNEQF
V gene: TRBV5-1
J gene: TRBJ2-1
clone size: NA

CDR3 protein: ASSSDQGQETQY
V gene: TRBV7-2
J gene: TRBJ2-5
clone size: NA

CDR3 protein: AWSAPGLRGQETQY
V gene: TRBV30
J gene: TRBJ2-5
clone size: few

CDR3 protein: ASSQEAGGRNSPLH
V gene: TRBV4-3
J gene: TRBJ1-6
clone size: NA

CDR3 protein: ASTTTGKHTEAF
V gene: TRBV7-2
J gene: TRBJ1-1
clone size: NA

CDR3 protein: ASSAPSSYEQY
V gene: TRBV9
J gene: TRBJ2-7
clone size: NA

CDR3 protein: ASSTLQGIAEAF
V gene: TRBV7-8
J gene: TRBJ1-1
clone size: NA

CDR3 protein: ASSYSQNTEAF
V gene: TRBV6-6
J gene: TRBJ1-1
clone size: NA

CDR3 protein: ASSSIRGGSYNSPLH
V gene: TRBV19
J gene: TRBJ1-6
clone size: NA